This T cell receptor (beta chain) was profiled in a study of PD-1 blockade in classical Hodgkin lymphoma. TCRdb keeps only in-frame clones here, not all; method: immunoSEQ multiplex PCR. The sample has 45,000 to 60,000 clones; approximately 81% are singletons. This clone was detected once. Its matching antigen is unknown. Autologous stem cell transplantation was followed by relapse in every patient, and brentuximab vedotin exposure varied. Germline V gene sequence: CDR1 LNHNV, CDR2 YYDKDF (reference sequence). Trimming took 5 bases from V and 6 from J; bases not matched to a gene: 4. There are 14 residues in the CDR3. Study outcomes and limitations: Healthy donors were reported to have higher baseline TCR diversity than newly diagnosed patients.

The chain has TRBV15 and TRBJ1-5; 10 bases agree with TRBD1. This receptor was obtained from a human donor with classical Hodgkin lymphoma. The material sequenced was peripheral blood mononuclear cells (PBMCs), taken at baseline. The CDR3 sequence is CATSWRQGAQPQHF. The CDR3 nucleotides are TGTGCCACCAGCTGGCGACAGGGGGCTCAGCCCCAGCATTTT.